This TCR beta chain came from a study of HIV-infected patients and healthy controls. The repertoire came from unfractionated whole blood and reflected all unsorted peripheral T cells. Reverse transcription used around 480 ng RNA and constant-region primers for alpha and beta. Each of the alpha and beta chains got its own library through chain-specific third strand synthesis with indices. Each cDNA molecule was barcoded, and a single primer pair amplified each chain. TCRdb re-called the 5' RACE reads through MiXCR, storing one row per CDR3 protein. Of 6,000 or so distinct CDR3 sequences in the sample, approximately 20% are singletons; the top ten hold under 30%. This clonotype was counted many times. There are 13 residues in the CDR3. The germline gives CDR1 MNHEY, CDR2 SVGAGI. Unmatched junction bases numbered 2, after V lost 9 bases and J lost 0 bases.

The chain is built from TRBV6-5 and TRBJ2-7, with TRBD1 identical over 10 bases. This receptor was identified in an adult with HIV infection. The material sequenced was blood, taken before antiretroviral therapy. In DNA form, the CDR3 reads TGTGCCAGTAGGACAGGGGGCTCCTACGAGCAGTACTTC. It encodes CASRTGGSYEQYF.